The T cell receptor (beta chain) under discussion was sequenced for a study of CD8 T cell repertoires and HIV-1 epitope variants. Regarding this clone: What it binds is not known.

Assay used: immunoSEQ multiplex PCR; TCRdb lists only in-frame clones, some missing. The repertoire consists of over 90,000 clones, with 74% occurring once and the leading ten covering 20% to 30%. Study outcomes and limitations: No clonotypes responded to the TAALDMSHF plasma variant; about five recognized KF9, one HW9.

Trimming pared 2 bases from V and 7 bases from J, leaving 8 bases between. The CDR3 sequence is 13 residues long. Germline V gene sequence: CDR1 MDHEN, CDR2 SYDVKM. The V and J genes are TRBV28 and TRBJ2-2; TRBD1 might be the D (5 bases). The clonotype comes from a male donor with HIV. The sequencing sample was made of uncultured baseline CD8+ T cells from peripheral blood mononuclear cells (PBMCs). The CDR3 DNA sequence: TGTGCCAGCAGTTTACAGGGTTTCGGGGAGCTGTTTTTT. It yields the protein CASSLQGFGELFF.